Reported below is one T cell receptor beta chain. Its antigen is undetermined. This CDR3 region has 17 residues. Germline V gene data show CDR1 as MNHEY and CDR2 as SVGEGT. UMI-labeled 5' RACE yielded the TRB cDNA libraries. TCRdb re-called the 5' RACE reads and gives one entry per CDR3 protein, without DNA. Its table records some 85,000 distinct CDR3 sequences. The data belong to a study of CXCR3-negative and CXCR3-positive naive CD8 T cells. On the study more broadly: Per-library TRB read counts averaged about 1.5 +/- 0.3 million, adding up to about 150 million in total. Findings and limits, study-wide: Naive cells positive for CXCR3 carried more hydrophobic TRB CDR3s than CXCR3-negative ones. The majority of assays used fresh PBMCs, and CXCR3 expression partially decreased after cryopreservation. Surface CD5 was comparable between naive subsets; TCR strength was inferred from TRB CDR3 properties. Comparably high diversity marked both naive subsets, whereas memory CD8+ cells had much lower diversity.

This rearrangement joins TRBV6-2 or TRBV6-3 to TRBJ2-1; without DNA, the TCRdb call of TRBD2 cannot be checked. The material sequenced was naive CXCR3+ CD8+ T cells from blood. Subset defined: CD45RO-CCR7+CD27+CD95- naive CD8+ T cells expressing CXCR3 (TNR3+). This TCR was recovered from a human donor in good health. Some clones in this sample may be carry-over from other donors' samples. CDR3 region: CASRAGVVGGSYNEQFF.